In its sample, the clone carrying this T cell receptor beta chain was seen a few times. Its antigen is not known. The V end lost 5 bases, the J end lost 7 bases, and 18 bases lay between the germline ends. Germline CDR1 is MNHNY and CDR2 is SVGAGI (reference sequence). There are 14 residues in the CDR3. These data are taken from a study of radiotherapy plus CTLA-4 blockade in lung cancer. Study results and caveats: Blood saw expansion of tumor-derived TCR clones after radiotherapy plus ipilimumab.

Clones were sequenced by immunoSEQ multiplex PCR, and TCRdb holds only the in-frame ones, with some missing. Here the sample spans 90,000 or so clones, less than 90% being singletons. The material was peripheral blood, obtained from a patient treated with radiotherapy plus ipilimumab. The chain employs TRBV6-6 and TRBJ2-7; D possibly matches TRBD1 or TRBD2 (5 bases each). The clonotype comes from a human donor with non-small cell lung cancer who had stable disease on radiotherapy plus ipilimumab. The CDR3: CASSPTGTVGEQYF. The CDR3 DNA follows: TGTGCCAGCAGTCCCACCGGGACCGTGGGGGAGCAGTACTTC.